This TCR beta chain is drawn from a study of PD-1 blockade in classical Hodgkin lymphoma. Study overall: Intravenous infusions of nivolumab 3 mg/kg reached patients every 2 weeks. Study conclusions and caveats: Those patients who began receiving nivolumab less than 1 year after ASCT had lower diversity, and they were excluded.

The CDR3 contains 15 residues. V lost 3 bases and J lost 2, with 14 bases in between. Germline V gene data show CDR1 as MNHNS and CDR2 as SASEGT. Each and every patient relapsed after autologous stem cell transplantation, and patients got differing brentuximab vedotin exposure. Magnetic negative selection of thawed PBMCs was the method by which CD4+ T cells were purified. The repertoire was sequenced with immunoSEQ multiplex PCR; TCRdb's copy has only in-frame clones and lacks some. The table shows some 8,500 clones, with 65% to 85% occurring only once. As to this clone: Its target is unknown.

Here the sequenced sample was CD4+ T cells from blood, taken at baseline. The chain links TRBV6-1 to TRBJ2-7; D possibly matches TRBD1 or TRBD2 (5 bases each). This sequence originates from a human donor with classical Hodgkin lymphoma. CDR3 region: CASSEGDRKTYEQYF. Here the CDR3 DNA reads TGTGCCAGCAGTGAGGGGGACCGAAAGACCTACGAGCAGTACTTC.